In its sample, the clone carrying this TCR beta chain ranks as medium-sized. Antigen specificity is unknown. These data originate in a study of metastatic and nonmetastatic thyroid tumors. Whole-study context: Peripheral blood and tumor or nodule samples from malignant and benign thyroid patients were compared.

Every patient underwent thyroid surgery untreated. As originally analysed: Across clinicopathological groups, CDR3 differences served as the basis for building a distant-metastasis classifier for papillary thyroid cancer. From the PCR reads, TCRdb re-called clones with MiXCR. These V and J calls derive from TCRdb rather than the authors' analysis. Altogether fewer than 20,000 clones are present, about 15% being singletons, with the ten largest covering 17%. Study-wide results and limits: According to reports, the diversity of TCR beta was significantly higher in malignant thyroid tumors than in benign nodules, and this held in both blood and tumor samples.

The V gene lost 4 bases and the J gene lost 4 bases, with 12 bases spanning the gap. The CDR3 has 14 amino acids. The V gene is TRBV12-3 or TRBV12-4, the J gene TRBJ2-3; D not resolved. The origin of this receptor is a female donor with papillary thyroid cancer or a benign thyroid nodule (not recorded which). Some clones in this sample may be carry-over from other donors' samples. The sample consisted of blood. The CDR3 DNA reads TGTGCCAGCAGTTCAGAATTAGCAGCAGATACGCAGTATTTT. It yields the protein CASSSELAADTQYF.